This TCR beta chain was identified in a study of neurological immune-mediated disorders. Study findings and constraints: Falling below healthy controls, multiple sclerosis showed the least TCR clonal expansion, while HTLV-1-associated myelopathy showed the most.

The unsorted libraries originated from 2 million PBMCs kept at -80 C. cDNA was made by 5'RACE with 10-nucleotide random UMIs. In every sequencing run, more than 170 million TCR-beta sequences were generated from 15-18 subjects. TCRdb itself ran the 5' RACE reads through MiXCR, one entry per CDR3 protein. The data show more than 70,000 distinct CDR3 sequences, 10% seen once. Germline CDR1 is SGHRS and CDR2 is YFSETQ. After removal of 3 bases from V and 2 bases from J, the junction contained 5 bases not matched to a gene. The CDR3 sequence is 15 residues long. This clonotype came up many times. Antigen: not known.

Material for sequencing was PBMCs. This sequence was found in a man aged 35 to 55 in good health. V gene TRBV5-1 combines with J gene TRBJ2-1; 7 positions match TRBD2. CDR3 sequence (DNA): TGCGCCAGCAGCTCCGCGGGGGAAGCCTACAATGAGCAGTTCTTC. The encoded protein is CASSSAGEAYNEQFF.